This is a list of T cell receptor beta chains from one sample in a study of CD8 T cells in Susac syndrome. One entry per CDR3 protein, called by TCRdb with MiXCR from the immunoSEQ multiplex PCR reads. The top ten hold around 0.08% of the sample, which has approximately 150,000 distinct CDR3 sequences, 92% seen once. The sample consisted of CD4+ T cells from PBMCs. The receptor set was obtained from a human donor in good health. The CDR3 runs from the conserved cysteine through the conserved F or W. The D gene is left open where the match is weak. Clone size is not always given. Where it is, it says once, few, many or a class for expanded clones.

V gene: TRBV25-1
D gene: TRBD2
clone size: NA
J gene: TRBJ2-1
CDR3 DNA: TGTGCCAGCAGTCGCGGTAGCGGGCTTCTATACAATGAGCAGTTCTTC
CDR3 protein: CASSRGSGLLYNEQFF

V gene: TRBV7-2
D gene: TRBD1
clone size: once
J gene: TRBJ2-7
CDR3 DNA: TGTGCCAGCGGGAGGGACAGGGAATTCTACGAGCAGTACTTC
CDR3 protein: CASGRDREFYEQYF

V gene: TRBV3-1
D gene: NA
clone size: few
J gene: TRBJ1-1
CDR3 DNA: TGTGCCAGCAGCCAAGGGTGGGGGAGTTGGACTGAAGCTTTCTTT
CDR3 protein: CASSQGWGSWTEAFF

V gene: TRBV5-1
D gene: NA
clone size: NA
J gene: TRBJ1-6
CDR3 DNA: TGCGCCAGCAGCGTAGGGACCACTAATTCACCCCTCCACTTT
CDR3 protein: CASSVGTTNSPLHF

V gene: TRBV2
D gene: NA
clone size: NA
J gene: TRBJ1-4
CDR3 DNA: TGTGCCAGCAGGAGGCGTGAAAAACTGTTTTTT
CDR3 protein: CASRRREKLFF

V gene: TRBV2
D gene: NA
clone size: NA
J gene: TRBJ2-1
CDR3 DNA: TGTGCCAGCAGTGAAATAGGGGCCAAAAATGAGCAGTTCTTC
CDR3 protein: CASSEIGAKNEQFF

V gene: TRBV18
D gene: TRBD1
clone size: NA
J gene: TRBJ2-7
CDR3 DNA: TGTGCCAGCTCACCCGTTCGGGCATACAGGGGCCACGAGCAGTACTTC
CDR3 protein: CASSPVRAYRGHEQYF

V gene: TRBV24-1
D gene: TRBD2
clone size: NA
J gene: TRBJ2-1
CDR3 DNA: TGTGCCACCAGTGAGGGACTAGCGGGGCCCCAGGGGTCCTACAATGAGCAGTTCTTC
CDR3 protein: CATSEGLAGPQGSYNEQFF

V gene: TRBV7-9
D gene: TRBD2
clone size: NA
J gene: TRBJ2-7
CDR3 DNA: TGTGCCAGCAGCTTAGGTAGCGGGCGCCCTACGAAGCAGTACTTC
CDR3 protein: CASSLGSGRPTKQYF

V gene: TRBV29-1
D gene: TRBD1
clone size: few
J gene: TRBJ2-1
CDR3 DNA: TGCAGCGCAGGGACAGGGAACAATGAGCAGTTCTTC
CDR3 protein: CSAGTGNNEQFF

V gene: TRBV30
D gene: NA
clone size: NA
J gene: TRBJ1-4
CDR3 DNA: TGTGCCCGTGGTCGGAATGAAAAACTGTTTTTT
CDR3 protein: CARGRNEKLFF

V gene: TRBV12-3/TRBV12-4
D gene: NA
clone size: NA
J gene: TRBJ1-1
CDR3 DNA: TGTGCCAGCAGAGGAGGGGCGATGAACACTGAAGCTTTCTTT
CDR3 protein: CASRGGAMNTEAFF

V gene: TRBV19
D gene: TRBD1
clone size: NA
J gene: TRBJ2-7
CDR3 DNA: TGTGCCAGTAGTCTGGACAGGACCATCTACGAGCAGTACTTC
CDR3 protein: CASSLDRTIYEQYF

V gene: TRBV5-4
D gene: NA
clone size: NA
J gene: TRBJ2-4
CDR3 DNA: TGTGCCAGCAGCCCAGGACGGGGCCTCCAAAGTGATCAGTACTTC
CDR3 protein: CASSPGRGLQSDQYF

V gene: TRBV19
D gene: NA
clone size: NA
J gene: TRBJ2-1
CDR3 DNA: TGTGCCAGTAGTATAGGCGCGACAGGATTTTACAATGAGCAGTTCTTC
CDR3 protein: CASSIGATGFYNEQFF

V gene: TRBV3-1
D gene: NA
clone size: NA
J gene: TRBJ1-5
CDR3 DNA: TGTGCCAGCAGCCAGGGATTGGGCAATCAGCCCCAGCATTTT
CDR3 protein: CASSQGLGNQPQHF

V gene: TRBV19
D gene: NA
clone size: NA
J gene: TRBJ1-5
CDR3 DNA: TGTGCCAGTAGGGGGGACACCAGCAATCAGCCCCAGCATTTT
CDR3 protein: CASRGDTSNQPQHF